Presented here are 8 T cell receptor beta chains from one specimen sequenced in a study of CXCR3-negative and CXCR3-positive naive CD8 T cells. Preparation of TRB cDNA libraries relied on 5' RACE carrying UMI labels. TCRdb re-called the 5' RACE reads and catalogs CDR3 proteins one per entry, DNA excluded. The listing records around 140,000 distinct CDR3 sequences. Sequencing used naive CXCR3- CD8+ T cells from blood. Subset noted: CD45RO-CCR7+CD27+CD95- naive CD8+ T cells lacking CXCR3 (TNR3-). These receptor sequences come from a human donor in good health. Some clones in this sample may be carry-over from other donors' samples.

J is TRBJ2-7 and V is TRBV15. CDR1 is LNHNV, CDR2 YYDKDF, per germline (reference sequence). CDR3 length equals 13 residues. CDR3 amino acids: CATSRETVDEQYF.

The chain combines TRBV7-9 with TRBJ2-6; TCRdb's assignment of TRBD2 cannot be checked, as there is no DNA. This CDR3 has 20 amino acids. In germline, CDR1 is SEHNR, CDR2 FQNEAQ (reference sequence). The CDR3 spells CASSLGYNRDYGSGANVLTF.

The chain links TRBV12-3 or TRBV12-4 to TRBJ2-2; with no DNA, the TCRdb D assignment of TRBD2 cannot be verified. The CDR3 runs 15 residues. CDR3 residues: CASNWGSGLTGELFF.

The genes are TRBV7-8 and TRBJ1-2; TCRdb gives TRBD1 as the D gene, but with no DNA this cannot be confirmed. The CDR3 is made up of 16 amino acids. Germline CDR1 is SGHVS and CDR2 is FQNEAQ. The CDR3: CASSLRGFQVNYGYTF.

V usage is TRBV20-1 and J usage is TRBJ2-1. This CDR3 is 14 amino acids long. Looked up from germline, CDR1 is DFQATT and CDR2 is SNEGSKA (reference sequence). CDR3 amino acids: CSASGSSSYNEQFF.

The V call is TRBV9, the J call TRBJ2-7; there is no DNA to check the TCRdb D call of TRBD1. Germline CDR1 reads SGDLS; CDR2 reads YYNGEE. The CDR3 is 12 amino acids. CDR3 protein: CASSWDGREQYF.

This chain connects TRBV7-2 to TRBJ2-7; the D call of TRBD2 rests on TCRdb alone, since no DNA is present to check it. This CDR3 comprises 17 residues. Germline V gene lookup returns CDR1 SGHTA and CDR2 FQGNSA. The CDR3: CASSLGTGTSGSYEQYF. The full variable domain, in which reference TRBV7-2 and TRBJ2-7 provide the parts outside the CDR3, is GAGVSQSPSNKVTEKGKDVELRCDPISGHTALYWYRQSLGQGLEFLIYFQGNSAPDKSGLPSDRFSAERTGGSVSTLTIQRTQQEDSAVYLCASSLGTGTSGSYEQYFGPGTRLTVT.

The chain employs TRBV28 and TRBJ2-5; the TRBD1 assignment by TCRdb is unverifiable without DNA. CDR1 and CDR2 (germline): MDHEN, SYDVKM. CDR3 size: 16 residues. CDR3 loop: CASSPNYPGHFETQYF. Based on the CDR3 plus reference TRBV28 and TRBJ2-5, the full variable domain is DVKVTQSSRYLVKRTGEKVFLECVQDMDHENMFWYRQDPGLGLRLIYFSYDVKMKEKGDIPEGYSVSREKKERFSLILESASTNQTSMYLCASSPNYPGHFETQYFGPGTRLLVL.